This T cell receptor (beta chain) came from a study of Ad26.COV2.S vaccination and SARS-CoV-2 variants. Looking at the study overall: Donor joined the COV1001 Ad26.COV2.S trial arm.

This CDR3 is 14 amino acids long. V lost 5 bases to trimming and J lost 3 bases; unmatched junction nucleotides: 3. Germline CDR1 MNHEY, CDR2 SMNVEV (reference sequence). Treatment noted: about 20 received Ad26.COV2.S at low or high dose, single or two shots; about five received placebo; per-sample allocation not given. Samples were taken on day 63 after the first vaccine or placebo injection. In Boston, an adult donor aged 18-55 years took part. Here immunoSEQ multiplex PCR was the method, and the copy in TCRdb shows in-frame clones only, minus some. In the table there are hundreds of thousands of clones, roughly 80% of which are singletons. This clone came up a few times. Its specificity is unknown. Overall study findings and caveats: Ad26.COV2.S recipients had broader spike-specific TCRs (P = 0.0014).

Source: peripheral blood, taken in a trial of Ad26.COV2.S vaccine versus placebo. The source of this sequence is a person aged 18-60 years who received the Ad26.COV2.S COVID-19 vaccine or a placebo. This sequence joins TRBV27 and TRBJ2-2; 7 bases map to TRBD1. The CDR3 coding sequence is TGTGCCAGCAGTACGACAGGGTACACCGGGGAGCTGTTTTTT. As protein: CASSTTGYTGELFF.